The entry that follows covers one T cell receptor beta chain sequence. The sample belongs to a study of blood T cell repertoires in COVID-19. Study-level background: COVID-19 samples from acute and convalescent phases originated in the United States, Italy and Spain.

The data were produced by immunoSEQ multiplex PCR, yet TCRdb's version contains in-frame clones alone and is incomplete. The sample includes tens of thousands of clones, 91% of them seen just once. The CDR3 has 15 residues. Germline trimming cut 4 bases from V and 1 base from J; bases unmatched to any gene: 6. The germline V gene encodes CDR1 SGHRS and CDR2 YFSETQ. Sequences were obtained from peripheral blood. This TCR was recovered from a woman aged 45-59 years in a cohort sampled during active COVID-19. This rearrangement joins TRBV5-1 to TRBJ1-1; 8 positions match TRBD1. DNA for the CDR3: TGCGCCAGCAGCCTCGGACAGGGCCCGAACACTGAAGCTTTCTTT. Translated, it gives CASSLGQGPNTEAFF.